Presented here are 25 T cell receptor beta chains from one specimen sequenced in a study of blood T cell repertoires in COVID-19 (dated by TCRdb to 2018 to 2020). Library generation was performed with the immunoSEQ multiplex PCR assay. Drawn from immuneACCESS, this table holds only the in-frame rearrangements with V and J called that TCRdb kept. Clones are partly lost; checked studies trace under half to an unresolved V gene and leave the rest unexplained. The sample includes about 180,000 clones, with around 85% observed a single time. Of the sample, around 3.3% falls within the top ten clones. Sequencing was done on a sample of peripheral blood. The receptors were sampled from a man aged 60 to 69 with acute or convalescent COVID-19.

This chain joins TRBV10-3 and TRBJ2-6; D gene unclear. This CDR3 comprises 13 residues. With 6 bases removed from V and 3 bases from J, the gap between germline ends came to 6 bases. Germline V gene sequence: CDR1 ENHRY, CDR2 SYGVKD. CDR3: CAISGNGANVLTF. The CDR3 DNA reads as TGTGCCATCAGCGGTAATGGGGCCAACGTCCTGACTTTC.

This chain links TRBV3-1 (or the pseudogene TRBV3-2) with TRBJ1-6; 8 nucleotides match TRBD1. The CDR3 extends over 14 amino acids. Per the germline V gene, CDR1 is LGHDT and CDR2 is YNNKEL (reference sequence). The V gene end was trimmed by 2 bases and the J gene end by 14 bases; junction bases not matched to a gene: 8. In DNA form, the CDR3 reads TGTGCCAGCAGCCAAATGGGGACAGGTTCGTCCCTCCACTTT. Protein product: CASSQMGTGSSLHF.

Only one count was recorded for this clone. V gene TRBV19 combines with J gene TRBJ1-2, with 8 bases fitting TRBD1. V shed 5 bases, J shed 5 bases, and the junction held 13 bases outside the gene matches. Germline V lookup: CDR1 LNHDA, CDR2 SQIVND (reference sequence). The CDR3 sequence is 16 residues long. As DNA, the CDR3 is TGTGCCAGTAGTCCCCTCGGAGGACAGGGCCATTATGGCTACACCTTC. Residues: CASSPLGGQGHYGYTF. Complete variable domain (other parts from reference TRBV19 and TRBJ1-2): DGGITQSPKYLFRKEGQNVTLSCEQNLNHDAMYWYRQDPGQGLRLIYYSQIVNDFQKGDIAEGYSVSREKKESFPLTVTSAQKNPTAFYLCASSPLGGQGHYGYTFGSGTRLTVV.

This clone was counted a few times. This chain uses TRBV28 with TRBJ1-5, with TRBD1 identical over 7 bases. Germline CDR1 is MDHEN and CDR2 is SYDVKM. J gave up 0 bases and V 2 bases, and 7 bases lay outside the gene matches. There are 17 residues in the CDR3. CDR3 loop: CASSLGAGGNSNQPQHF. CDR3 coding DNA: TGTGCCAGCAGTTTAGGAGCAGGGGGGAATAGCAATCAGCCCCAGCATTTT.

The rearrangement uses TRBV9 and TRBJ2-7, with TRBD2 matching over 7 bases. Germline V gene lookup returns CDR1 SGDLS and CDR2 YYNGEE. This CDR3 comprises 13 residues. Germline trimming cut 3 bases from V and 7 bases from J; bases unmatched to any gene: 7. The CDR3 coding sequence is TGTGCCAGCAGCGGCAGGGAGGGTTGGGAGCAGTACTTC. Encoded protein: CASSGREGWEQYF.

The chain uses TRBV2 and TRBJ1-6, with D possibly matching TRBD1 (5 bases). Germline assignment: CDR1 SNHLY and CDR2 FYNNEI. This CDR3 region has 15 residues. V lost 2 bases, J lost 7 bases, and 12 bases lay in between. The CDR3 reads CASSEPDKINSPLHF. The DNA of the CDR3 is TGTGCCAGCAGTGAACCGGACAAAATCAATTCACCCCTCCACTTT.

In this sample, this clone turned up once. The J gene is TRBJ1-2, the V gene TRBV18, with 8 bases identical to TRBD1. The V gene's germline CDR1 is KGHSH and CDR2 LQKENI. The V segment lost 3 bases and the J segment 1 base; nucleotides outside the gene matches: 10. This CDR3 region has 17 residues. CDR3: CASSPRQGQEDNYGYTF. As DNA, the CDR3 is TGTGCCAGCTCACCGCGTCAGGGACAGGAGGATAACTATGGCTACACCTTC.

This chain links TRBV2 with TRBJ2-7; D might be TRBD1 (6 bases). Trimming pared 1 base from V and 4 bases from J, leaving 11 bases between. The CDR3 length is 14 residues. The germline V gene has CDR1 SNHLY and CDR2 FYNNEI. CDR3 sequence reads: CASSEGGQRYEQYF. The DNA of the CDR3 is TGTGCCAGCAGTGAAGGGGGACAACGATACGAGCAGTACTTC.

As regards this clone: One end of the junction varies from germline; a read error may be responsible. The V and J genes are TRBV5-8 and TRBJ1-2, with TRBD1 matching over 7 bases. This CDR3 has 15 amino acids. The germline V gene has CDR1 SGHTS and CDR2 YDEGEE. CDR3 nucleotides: TGTGCCAACAGCTTGGAAGGGGGCGCTTACTATGGCTACACCTTC. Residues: CANSLEGGAYYGYTF.

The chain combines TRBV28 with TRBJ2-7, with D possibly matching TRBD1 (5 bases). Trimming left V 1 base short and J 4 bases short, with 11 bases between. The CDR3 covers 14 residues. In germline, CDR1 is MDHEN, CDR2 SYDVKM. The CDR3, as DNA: TGTGCCAGCAGTTTATTCCAGGGCAGTTACGAGCAGTACTTC. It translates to CASSLFQGSYEQYF.

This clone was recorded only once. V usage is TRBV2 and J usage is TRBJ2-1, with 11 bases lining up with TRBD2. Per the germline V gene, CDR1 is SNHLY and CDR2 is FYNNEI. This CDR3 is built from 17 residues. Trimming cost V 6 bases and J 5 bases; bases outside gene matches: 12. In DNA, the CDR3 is TGTGCCAGCAGCCTCAGGGGACTAGCGGTTGTAGACAATGAGCAGTTCTTC. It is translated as CASSLRGLAVVDNEQFF.

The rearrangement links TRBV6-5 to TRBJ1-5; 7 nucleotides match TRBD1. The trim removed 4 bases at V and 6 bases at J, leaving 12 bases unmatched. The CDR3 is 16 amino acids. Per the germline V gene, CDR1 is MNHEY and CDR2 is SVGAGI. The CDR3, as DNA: TGTGCCAGCAGTTCCGAACAGGGGTTCTGGGGTCAGCCCCAGCATTTT. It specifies CASSSEQGFWGQPQHF.

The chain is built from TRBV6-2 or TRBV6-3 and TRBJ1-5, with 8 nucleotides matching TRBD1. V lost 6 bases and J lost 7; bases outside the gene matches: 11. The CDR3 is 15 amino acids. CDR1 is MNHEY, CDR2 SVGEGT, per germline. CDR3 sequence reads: CASSTAQGAWQPQHF. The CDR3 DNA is TGTGCCAGCAGCACCGCCCAGGGGGCCTGGCAGCCCCAGCATTTT.

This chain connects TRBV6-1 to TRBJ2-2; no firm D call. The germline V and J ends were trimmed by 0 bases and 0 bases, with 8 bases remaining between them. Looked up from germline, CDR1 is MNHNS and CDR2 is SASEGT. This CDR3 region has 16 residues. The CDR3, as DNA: TGTGCCAGCAGTGAAGCCTACGCCTCGAACACCGGGGAGCTGTTTTTT. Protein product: CASSEAYASNTGELFF.

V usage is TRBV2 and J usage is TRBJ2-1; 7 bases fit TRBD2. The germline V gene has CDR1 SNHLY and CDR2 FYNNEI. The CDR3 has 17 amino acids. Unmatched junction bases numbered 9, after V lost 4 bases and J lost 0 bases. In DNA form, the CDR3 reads TGTGCCAGCAGTGTCGCTAGCGGCATGAGCTCCTACAATGAGCAGTTCTTC. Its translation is CASSVASGMSSYNEQFF. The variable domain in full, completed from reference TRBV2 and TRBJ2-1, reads EPEVTQTPSHQVTQMGQEVILRCVPISNHLYFYWYRQILGQKVEFLVSFYNNEISEKSEIFDDQFSVERPDGSNFTLKIRSTKLEDSAMYFCASSVASGMSSYNEQFFGPGTRLTVL.

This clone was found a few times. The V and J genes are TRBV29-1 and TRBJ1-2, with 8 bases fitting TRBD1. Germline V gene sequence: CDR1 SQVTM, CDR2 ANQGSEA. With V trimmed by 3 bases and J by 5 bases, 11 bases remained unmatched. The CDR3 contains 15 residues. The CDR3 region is CSVENRDRSVYGYTF. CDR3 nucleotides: TGCAGCGTTGAGAACCGGGACAGGAGTGTTTATGGCTACACCTTC.

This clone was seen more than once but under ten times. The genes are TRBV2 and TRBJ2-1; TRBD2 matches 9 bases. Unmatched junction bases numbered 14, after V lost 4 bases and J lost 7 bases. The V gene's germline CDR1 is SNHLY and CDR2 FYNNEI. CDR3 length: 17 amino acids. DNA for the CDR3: TGTGCCAGCAGTGGCAGCTCCCGGGGGACTAGCTTTAATGAGCAGTTCTTC. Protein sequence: CASSGSSRGTSFNEQFF.

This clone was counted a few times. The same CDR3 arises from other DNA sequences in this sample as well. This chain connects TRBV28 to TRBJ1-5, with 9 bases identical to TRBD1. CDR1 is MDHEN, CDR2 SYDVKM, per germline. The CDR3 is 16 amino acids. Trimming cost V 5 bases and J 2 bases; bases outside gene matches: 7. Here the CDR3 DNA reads TGTGCCAGCAGTCCGGCCAGGACAGGGGGCAATCAGCCCCAGCATTTT. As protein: CASSPARTGGNQPQHF.

Here the CDR3 reads CASSQDGQGIRELFF. In nucleotides, the CDR3 is TGCGCCAGCAGCCAAGACGGGCAGGGTATAAGGGAGCTGTTTTTT. The chain uses TRBV4-3 and TRBJ2-2; D is possibly TRBD1 (5 bases). Germline V CDR1 and CDR2: LGHNA, YSLEER. CDR3 length equals 15 residues. The germline V and J ends were trimmed by 0 bases and 9 bases, with 14 bases remaining between them.

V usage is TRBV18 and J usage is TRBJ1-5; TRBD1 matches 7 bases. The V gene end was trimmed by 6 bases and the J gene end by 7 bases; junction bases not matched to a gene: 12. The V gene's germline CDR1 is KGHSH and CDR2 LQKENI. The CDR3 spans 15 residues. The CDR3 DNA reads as TGTGCCAGCTCCCGAGACAGGGTGGAATGGCAGCCCCAGCATTTT. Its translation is CASSRDRVEWQPQHF.

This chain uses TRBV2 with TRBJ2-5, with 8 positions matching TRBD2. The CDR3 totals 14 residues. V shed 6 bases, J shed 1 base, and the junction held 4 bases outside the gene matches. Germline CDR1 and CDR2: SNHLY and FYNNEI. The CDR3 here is CASRVAGSQETQYF. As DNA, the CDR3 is TGTGCCAGCAGAGTAGCGGGGAGCCAAGAGACCCAGTACTTC.

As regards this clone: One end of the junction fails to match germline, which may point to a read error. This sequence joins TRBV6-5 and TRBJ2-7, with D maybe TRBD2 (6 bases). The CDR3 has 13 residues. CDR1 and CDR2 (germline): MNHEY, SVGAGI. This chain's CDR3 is CLARGTESYEQYF. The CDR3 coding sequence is TGCCTGGCCCGAGGGACTGAGTCCTACGAGCAGTACTTC.

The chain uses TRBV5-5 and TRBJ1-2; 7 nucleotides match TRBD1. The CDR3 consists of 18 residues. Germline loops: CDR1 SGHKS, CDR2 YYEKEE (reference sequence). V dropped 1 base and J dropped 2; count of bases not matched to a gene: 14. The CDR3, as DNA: TGTGCCAGCAGCTTGAAGGGAGAAGCTTCGGGACAGAACTATGGCTACACCTTC. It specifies CASSLKGEASGQNYGYTF.

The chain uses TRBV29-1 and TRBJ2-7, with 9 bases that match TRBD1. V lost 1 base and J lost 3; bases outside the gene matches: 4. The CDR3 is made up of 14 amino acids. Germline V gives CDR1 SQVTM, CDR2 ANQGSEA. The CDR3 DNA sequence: TGCAGCGTTGAAGGGGGGGACAGGGTCTACGAGCAGTACTTC. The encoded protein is CSVEGGDRVYEQYF.

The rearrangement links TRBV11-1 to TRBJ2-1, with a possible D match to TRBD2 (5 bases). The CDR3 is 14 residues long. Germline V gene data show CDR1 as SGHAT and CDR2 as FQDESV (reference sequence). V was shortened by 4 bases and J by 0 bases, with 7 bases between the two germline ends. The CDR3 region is CASSSGISYNEQFF. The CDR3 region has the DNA TGTGCCAGCAGCTCGGGGATCTCCTACAATGAGCAGTTCTTC.